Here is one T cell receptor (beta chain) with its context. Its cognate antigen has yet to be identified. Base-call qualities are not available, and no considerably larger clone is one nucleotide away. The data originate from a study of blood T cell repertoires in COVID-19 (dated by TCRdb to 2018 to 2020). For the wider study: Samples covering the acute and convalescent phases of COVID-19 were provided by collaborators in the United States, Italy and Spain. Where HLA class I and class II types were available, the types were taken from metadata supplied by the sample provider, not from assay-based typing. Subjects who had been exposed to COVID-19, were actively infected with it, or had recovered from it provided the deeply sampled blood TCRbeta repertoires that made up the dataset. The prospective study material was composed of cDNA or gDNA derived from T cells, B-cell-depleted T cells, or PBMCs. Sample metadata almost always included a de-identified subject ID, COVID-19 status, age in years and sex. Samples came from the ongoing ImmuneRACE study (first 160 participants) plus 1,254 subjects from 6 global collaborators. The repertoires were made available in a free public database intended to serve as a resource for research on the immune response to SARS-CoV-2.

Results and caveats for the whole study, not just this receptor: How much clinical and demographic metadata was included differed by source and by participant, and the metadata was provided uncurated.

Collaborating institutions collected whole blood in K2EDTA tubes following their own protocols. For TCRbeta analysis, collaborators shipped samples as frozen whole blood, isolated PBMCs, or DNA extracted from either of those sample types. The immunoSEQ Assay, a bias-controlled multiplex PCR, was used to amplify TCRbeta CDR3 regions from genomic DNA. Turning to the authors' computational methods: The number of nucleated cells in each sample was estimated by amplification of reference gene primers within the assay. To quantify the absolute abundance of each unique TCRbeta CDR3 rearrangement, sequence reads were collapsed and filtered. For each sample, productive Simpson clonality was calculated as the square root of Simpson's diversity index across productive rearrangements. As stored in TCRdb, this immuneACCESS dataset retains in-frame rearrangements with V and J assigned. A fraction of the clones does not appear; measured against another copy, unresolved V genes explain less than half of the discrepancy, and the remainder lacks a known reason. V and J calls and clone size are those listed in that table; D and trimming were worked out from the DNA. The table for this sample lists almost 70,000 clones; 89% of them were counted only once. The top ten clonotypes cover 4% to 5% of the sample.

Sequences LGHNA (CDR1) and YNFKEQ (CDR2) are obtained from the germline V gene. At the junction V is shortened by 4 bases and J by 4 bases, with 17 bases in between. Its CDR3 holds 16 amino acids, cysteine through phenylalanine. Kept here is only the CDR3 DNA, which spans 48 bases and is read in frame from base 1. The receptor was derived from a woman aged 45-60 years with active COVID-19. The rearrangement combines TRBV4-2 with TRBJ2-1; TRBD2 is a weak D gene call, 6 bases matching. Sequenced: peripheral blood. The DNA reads TGTGCCAGCAGCCTCCGGGTGGGAGGTGGTTACAATGAGCAGTTCTTC. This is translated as CASSLRVGGGYNEQFF.